The sequence of this TCR beta chain was determined in a study of human T cells and chemical hapten exposure. Across the whole study: Mostly female patients had alopecia areata, totalis or universalis. Study-level findings and limits: DPC sensitization did not alter TCRs above 1 in 1000 frequency. Expanded TCRs produced significantly more large CDR3 similarity clusters than controls did.

Turning to this clonotype: The antigen is undetermined.

Germline V gene lookup returns CDR1 SGHRS and CDR2 YFSETQ. The CDR3 runs to 14 residues. V trimming: 7 bases; J trimming: 1 base; junction bases outside the gene matches: 7. Time point: patch test 1, 2 weeks after DPC sensitization. Treatment noted: therapeutic diphenylcyclopropenone sensitization with weekly scalp DPC. TCRdb passed the RACE reads through MiXCR, listing each CDR3 protein once. In the table there are 180,000 or so distinct CDR3 sequences, around 15% of which are singletons. This chain joins TRBV5-1 and TRBJ1-2; TRBD1 agrees at 7 bases. The TCR comes from a woman in her twenties or thirties with alopecia areata. Some clones in this sample may be carry-over from other donors' samples. Source: whole blood, taken in connection with sensitization to the hapten diphenylcyclopropenone (DPC). The CDR3 DNA is TGCGCCAGCTTTCAGGGGGATAGTAACTATGGCTACACCTTC. This gives the protein CASFQGDSNYGYTF. The complete variable domain, with remaining parts taken from reference TRBV5-1 and TRBJ1-2, reads KAGVTQTPRYLIKTRGQQVTLSCSPISGHRSVSWYQQTPGQGLQFLFEYFSETQRNKGNFPGRFSGRQFSNSRSEMNVSTLELGDSALYLCASFQGDSNYGYTFGSGTRLTVV.